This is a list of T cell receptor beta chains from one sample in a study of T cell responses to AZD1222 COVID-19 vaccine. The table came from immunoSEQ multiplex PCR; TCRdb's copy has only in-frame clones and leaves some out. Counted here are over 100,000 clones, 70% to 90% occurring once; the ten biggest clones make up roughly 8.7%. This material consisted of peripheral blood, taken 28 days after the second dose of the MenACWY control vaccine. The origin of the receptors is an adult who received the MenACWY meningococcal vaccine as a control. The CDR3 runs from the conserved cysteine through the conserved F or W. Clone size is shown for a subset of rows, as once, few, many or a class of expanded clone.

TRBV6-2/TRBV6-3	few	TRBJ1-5	CASSPGTGESQPQHF
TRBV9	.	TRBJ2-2	CASTRTGGYDTGELFF
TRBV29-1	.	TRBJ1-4	CSVQQGSRNEKLFF
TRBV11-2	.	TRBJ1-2	CASSRSGIYGYTF
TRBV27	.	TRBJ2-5	CASSGLAGLIQETQYF
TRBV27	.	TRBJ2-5	CASSLSLGGSQETQYF
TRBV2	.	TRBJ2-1	CASSEETAGGNNEQFF
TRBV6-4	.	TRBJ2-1	CASSEVPSGNEQFF
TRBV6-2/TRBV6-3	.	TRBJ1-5	CASSRLEGDNQPQHF
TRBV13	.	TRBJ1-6	CASSSPDRGYSPLHF
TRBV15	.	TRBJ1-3	CATSSFGQGVAGNTIYF